This record concerns one TCR beta chain sequence. Its target is not known. This entry belongs to a study of regulatory T cells in long-lasting Graves disease. Overall study findings and caveats: Persistent patients had more shared public clonotypes (under 3,000) than new patients (about 970). Possibly, accuracy suffered from the small sample size.

Specified time point: persistent/refractory GD, antithyroid drugs over 5 years with positive TRAb. Making the TCR library involved RNA that had been extracted from PBMCs. CDR3-region Arm-PCR and iRepertoire HTBI primers produced the TCR beta libraries. In TCRdb, the multiplex PCR reads were re-called with MiXCR into one record per CDR3 protein. Of a few hundred thousand distinct CDR3 sequences in the sample, about a quarter were seen once. Sequencing was performed on peripheral blood mononuclear cells (PBMCs), taken when the disease was refractory, from a patient treated with antithyroid drugs. This sequence originates from a female donor with Graves disease.

The CDR3 loop is CSARDLAGSGYEQYF. The CDR3 DNA reads as TGCAGTGCTAGAGATCTCGCCGGGAGCGGGTACGAGCAGTACTTC. This chain joins TRBV20-1 and TRBJ2-7; the D gene is possibly TRBD2 (6 bases). V lost 0 bases to trimming and J lost 4 bases, with 16 bases between them. Germline V lookup: CDR1 DFQATT, CDR2 SNEGSKA (reference sequence). The CDR3 covers 15 residues.